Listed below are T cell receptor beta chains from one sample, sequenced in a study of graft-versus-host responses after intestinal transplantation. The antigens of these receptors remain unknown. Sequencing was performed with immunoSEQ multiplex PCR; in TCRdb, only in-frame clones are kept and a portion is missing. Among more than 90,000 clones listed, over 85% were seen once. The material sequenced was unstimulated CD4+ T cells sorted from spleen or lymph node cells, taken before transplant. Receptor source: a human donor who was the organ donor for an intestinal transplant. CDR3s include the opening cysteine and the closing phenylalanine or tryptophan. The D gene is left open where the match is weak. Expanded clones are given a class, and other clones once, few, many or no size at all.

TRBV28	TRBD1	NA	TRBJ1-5	CASRRGGDGNQPQHF	TGTGCCAGCAGGAGAGGGGGCGACGGCAATCAGCCCCAGCATTTT
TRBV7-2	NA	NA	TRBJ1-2	CASSATVTNYGYTF	TGTGCCAGCAGCGCGACAGTTACTAACTATGGCTACACCTTC
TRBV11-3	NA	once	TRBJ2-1	CASSLGTYNEQFF	TGTGCCAGCAGCTTAGGGACATACAATGAGCAGTTCTTC
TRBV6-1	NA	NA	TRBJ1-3	CASTASSSGNTIYF	TGTGCCAGCACCGCCTCAAGCTCTGGAAACACCATATATTTT
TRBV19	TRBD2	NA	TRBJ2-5	CASSPRTGLGGLAGPQETQYF	TGTGCCAGTAGTCCTAGGACAGGCCTAGGGGGACTAGCGGGACCCCAAGAGACCCAGTACTTC
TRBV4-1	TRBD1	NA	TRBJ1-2	CASRDGQGAPSNYGYTF	TGCGCCAGCCGAGACGGACAGGGGGCCCCTTCTAACTATGGCTACACCTTC
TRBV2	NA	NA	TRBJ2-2	CASSEERRVVLNTGELFF	TGTGCCAGCAGTGAAGAGAGAAGGGTGGTCCTGAACACCGGGGAGCTGTTTTTT
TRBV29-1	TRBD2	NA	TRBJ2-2	CSVVRAGGGELFF	TGCAGCGTTGTAAGGGCGGGAGGTGGGGAGCTGTTTTTT
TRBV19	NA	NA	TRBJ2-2	CASSISRANTGELFF	TGTGCCAGTAGTATCAGCAGGGCGAACACCGGGGAGCTGTTTTTT
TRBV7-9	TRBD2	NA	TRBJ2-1	CASTLGREGLYNEQFF	TGTGCCAGCACCCTGGGGCGGGAGGGCCTCTACAATGAGCAGTTCTTC
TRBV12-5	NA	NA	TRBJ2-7	CASAPSTGTYEQYF	TGTGCTAGTGCCCCGTCAACAGGGACCTACGAGCAGTACTTC
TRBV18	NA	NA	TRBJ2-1	CASSTERDEQFF	TGTGCCAGCTCAACGGAGCGGGATGAGCAGTTCTTC
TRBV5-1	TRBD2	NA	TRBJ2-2	CASSLVRLAGNANTGELFF	TGCGCCAGCAGCTTGGTTCGGCTAGCGGGCAATGCGAACACCGGGGAGCTGTTTTTT
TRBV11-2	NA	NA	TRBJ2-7	CASSFWDYEQYF	TGTGCCAGCAGCTTCTGGGACTACGAGCAGTACTTC
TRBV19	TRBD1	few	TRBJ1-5	CASNWDSRNQPQHF	TGTGCCAGTAACTGGGACAGCCGCAATCAGCCCCAGCATTTT
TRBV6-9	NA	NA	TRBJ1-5	CASSYMTTSNQPQHF	TGTGCCAGCAGTTACATGACAACTAGCAATCAGCCCCAGCATTTT
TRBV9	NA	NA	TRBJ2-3	CASSVLRSIDTQYF	TGTGCCAGCAGTGTCTTGAGGAGCATAGATACGCAGTATTTT
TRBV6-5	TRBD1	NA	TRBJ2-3	CASSYRDRATDTQYF	TGTGCCAGCAGTTACCGCGACAGGGCCACAGATACGCAGTATTTT
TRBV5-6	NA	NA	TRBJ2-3	CASSARPSTDTQYF	TGTGCCAGCAGCGCCCGACCTAGCACAGATACGCAGTATTTT
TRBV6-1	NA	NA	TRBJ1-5	CASIGGTRNQPQHF	TGTGCCAGCATCGGAGGGACCCGCAATCAGCCCCAGCATTTT
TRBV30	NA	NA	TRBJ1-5	CAWSVQGYQPQHF	TGTGCCTGGAGTGTTCAGGGCTATCAGCCCCAGCATTTT
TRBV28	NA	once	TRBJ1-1	CASSLGGAEAFF	TGTGCCAGCAGTTTGGGAGGGGCTGAAGCTTTCTTT
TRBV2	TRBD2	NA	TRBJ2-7	CASRTSGRAHEQYF	TGTGCCAGCAGAACCAGCGGGAGGGCCCACGAGCAGTACTTC
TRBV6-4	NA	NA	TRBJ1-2	CAIRIDYTF	TGTGCCATCAGGATCGACTACACCTTC
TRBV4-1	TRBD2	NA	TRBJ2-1	CASSHKAVGGLADNEQFF	TGCGCCAGCAGCCACAAAGCGGTAGGGGGACTAGCGGACAATGAGCAGTTCTTC
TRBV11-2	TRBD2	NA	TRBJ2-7	CASSLFLADSYEQYF	TGTGCCAGCAGCTTATTCCTAGCGGACTCCTACGAGCAGTACTTC
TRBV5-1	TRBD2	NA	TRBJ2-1	CASSLDLAGGPNEQFF	TGCGCCAGCAGCTTGGACCTAGCGGGAGGGCCCAATGAGCAGTTCTTC
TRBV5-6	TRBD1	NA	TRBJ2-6	CASSFTTGGLSGANVLTF	TGTGCCAGCAGCTTTACAACAGGGGGCCTGTCAGGGGCCAACGTCCTGACTTTC
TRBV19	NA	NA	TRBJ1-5	CASSINWGERQPQHF	TGTGCCAGTAGTATTAATTGGGGGGAGCGGCAGCCCCAGCATTTT
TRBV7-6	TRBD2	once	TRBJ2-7	CASSLETSAHAYEQYF	TGTGCCAGCAGCCTAGAGACTAGCGCCCACGCCTACGAGCAGTACTTC
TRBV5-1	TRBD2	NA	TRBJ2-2	CASSLKIRTSGGGSGELFF	TGCGCCAGCAGCCTAAAAATAAGGACTAGCGGAGGTGGTTCCGGGGAGCTGTTTTTT
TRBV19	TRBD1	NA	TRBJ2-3	CASSDPRRDRADTQYF	TGTGCCAGTAGTGATCCCCGCCGGGACAGGGCGGATACGCAGTATTTT
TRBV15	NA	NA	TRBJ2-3	CATSRDIPLLLTDTQYF	TGTGCCACCAGCAGAGATATCCCCTTACTTCTTACAGATACGCAGTATTTT
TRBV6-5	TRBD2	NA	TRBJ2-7	CASTGRREKQYF	TGTGCCAGCACCGGAAGGCGGGAGAAGCAGTACTTC
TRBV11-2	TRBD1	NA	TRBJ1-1	CASSSQRTGGTEAFF	TGTGCCAGCAGCTCTCAGCGGACAGGGGGCACTGAAGCTTTCTTT
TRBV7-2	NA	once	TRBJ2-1	CASSRPSPRYNEQFF	TGTGCCAGCAGCCGCCCCTCGCCACGTTACAATGAGCAGTTCTTC
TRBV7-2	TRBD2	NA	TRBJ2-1	CASSLLAGGYNEQFF	TGTGCCAGCAGCCTACTAGCGGGAGGGTACAATGAGCAGTTCTTC
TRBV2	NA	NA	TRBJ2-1	CASSPERASNEQFF	TGTGCCAGCAGTCCAGAGCGGGCTAGCAATGAGCAGTTCTTC
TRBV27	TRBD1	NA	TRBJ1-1	CASSFHFSRTGNTEAFF	TGTGCCAGCAGTTTTCATTTTAGCAGGACAGGGAACACTGAAGCTTTCTTT
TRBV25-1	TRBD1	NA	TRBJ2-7	CASSEGQGIYEQYF	TGTGCCAGCAGTGAAGGACAGGGCATATACGAGCAGTACTTC
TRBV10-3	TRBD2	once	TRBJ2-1	CAITPSGSPNEQFF	TGTGCCATCACCCCTAGCGGGTCTCCCAATGAGCAGTTCTTC
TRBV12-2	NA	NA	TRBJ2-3	CASRLVPLAGASPGTDTQYF	TGTGCAAGTCGCTTAGTTCCCTTAGCGGGAGCAAGTCCAGGCACAGATACGCAGTATTTT
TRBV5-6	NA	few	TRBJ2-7	CASSWGAYEQYF	TGTGCCAGCAGCTGGGGGGCATACGAGCAGTACTTC
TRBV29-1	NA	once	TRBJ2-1	CSVEGGGTFSYNEQFF	TGCAGCGTTGAAGGGGGCGGGACCTTCTCCTACAATGAGCAGTTCTTC
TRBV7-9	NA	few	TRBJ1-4	CASSSGQLGKLFF	TGTGCCAGCAGCTCCGGCCAACTCGGAAAACTGTTTTTT
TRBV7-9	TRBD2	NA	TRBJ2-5	CASSSYSGRPSQETQYF	TGTGCCAGCAGCTCTTATAGCGGGAGGCCCTCCCAAGAGACCCAGTACTTC
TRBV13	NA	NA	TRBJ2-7	CASSLKGGTTGDEQYF	TGTGCCAGCAGCTTAAAAGGGGGCACGACGGGAGACGAGCAGTACTTC
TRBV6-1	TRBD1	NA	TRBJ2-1	CASSARDRGNNEQFF	TGTGCCAGCAGTGCCCGGGACAGGGGAAACAATGAGCAGTTCTTC
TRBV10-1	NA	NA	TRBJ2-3	CASSDRDLTDTQYF	TGCGCCAGCAGTGACAGGGATCTCACAGATACGCAGTATTTT